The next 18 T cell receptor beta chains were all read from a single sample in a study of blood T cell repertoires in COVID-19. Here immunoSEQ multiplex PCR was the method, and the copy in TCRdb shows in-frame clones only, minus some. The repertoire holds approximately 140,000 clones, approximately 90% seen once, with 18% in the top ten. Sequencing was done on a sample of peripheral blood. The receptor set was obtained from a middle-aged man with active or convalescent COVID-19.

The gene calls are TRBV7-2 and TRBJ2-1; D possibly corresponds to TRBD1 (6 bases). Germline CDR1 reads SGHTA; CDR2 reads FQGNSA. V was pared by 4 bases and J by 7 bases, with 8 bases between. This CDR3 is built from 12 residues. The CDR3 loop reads CASSYRENEQFF. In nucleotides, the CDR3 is TGTGCCAGCAGCTACAGGGAGAATGAGCAGTTCTTC.

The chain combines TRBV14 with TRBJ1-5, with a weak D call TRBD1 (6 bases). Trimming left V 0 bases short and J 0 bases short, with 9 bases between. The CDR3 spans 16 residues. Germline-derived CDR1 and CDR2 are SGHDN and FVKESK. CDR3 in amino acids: CASSQEGGFSNQPQHF. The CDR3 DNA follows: TGTGCCAGCAGCCAAGAAGGGGGTTTTAGCAATCAGCCCCAGCATTTT.

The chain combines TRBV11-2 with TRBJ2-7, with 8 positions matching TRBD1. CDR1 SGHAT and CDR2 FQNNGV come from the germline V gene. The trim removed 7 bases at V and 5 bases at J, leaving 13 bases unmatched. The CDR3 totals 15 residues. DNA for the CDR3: TGTGCCAGCACCTCCCCGGGACAGGTCGTCCACGAGCAGTACTTC. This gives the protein CASTSPGQVVHEQYF.

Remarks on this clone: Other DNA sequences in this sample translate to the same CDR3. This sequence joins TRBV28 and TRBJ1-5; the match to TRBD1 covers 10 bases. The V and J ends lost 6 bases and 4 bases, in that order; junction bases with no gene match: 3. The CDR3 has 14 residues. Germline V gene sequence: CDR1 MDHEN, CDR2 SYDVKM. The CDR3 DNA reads TGTGCCAGCAGCAGGACAGGGGGGAATCAGCCCCAGCATTTT. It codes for CASSRTGGNQPQHF.

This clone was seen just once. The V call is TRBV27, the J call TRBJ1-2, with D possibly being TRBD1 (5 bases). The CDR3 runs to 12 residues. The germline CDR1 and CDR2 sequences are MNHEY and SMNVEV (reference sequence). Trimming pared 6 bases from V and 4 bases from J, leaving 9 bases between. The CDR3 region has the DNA TGTGCCAGCAGAGGGGCAGCCTATGGCTACACCTTC. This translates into CASRGAAYGYTF.

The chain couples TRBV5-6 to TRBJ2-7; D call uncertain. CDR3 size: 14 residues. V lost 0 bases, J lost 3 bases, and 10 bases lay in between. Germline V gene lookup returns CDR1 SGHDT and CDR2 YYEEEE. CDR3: CASSLGRSFYEQYF. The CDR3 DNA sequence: TGTGCCAGCAGCTTGGGGCGGAGCTTCTACGAGCAGTACTTC.

CDR3 region: CASSRETGVGNTIYF. The CDR3 nucleotides are TGTGCCAGCTCACGCGAGACAGGGGTTGGAAACACCATATATTTT. The gene calls are TRBV18 and TRBJ1-3; 8 nucleotides line up with TRBD1. The CDR3 covers 15 residues. V gave up 4 bases and J gave up 3 bases; unmatched junction bases: 5. Germline V gene lookup returns CDR1 KGHSH and CDR2 LQKENI. The variable domain in full, with the rest retrieved from reference TRBV18 and TRBJ1-3, is NAGVMQNPRHLVRRRGQEARLRCSPMKGHSHVYWYRQLPEEGLKFMVYLQKENIIDESGMPKERFSAEFPKEGPSILRIQQVVRGDSAAYFCASSRETGVGNTIYFGEGSWLTVV.

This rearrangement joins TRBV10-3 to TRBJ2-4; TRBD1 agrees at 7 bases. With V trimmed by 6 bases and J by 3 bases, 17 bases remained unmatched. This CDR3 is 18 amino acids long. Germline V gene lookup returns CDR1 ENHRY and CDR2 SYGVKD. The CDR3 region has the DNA TGTGCCATCAGCGGCCCAGGACAGGAGAGTATGGGCAAAAACATTCAGTACTTC. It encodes CAISGPGQESMGKNIQYF.

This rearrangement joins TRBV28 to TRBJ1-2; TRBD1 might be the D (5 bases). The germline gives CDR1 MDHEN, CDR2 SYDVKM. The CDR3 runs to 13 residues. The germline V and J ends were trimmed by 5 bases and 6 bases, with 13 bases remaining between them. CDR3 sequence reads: CASSRAGIHGYTF. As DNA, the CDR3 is TGTGCCAGCAGTCGGGCAGGGATTCATGGCTACACCTTC.

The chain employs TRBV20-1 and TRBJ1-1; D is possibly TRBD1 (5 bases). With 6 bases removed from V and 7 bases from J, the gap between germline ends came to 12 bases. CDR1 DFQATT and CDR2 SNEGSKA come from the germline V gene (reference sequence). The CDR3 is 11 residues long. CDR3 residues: CSARRTGEAFF. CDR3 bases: TGCAGTGCCCGGCGAACAGGTGAAGCTTTCTTT.

The chain's CDR3 is CASRISGRGTEAFF. CDR3 sequence (DNA): TGTGCCAGCAGGATTTCAGGGAGGGGGACTGAAGCTTTCTTT. This chain links TRBV6-5 with TRBJ1-1, with TRBD1 as a possible D gene (6 bases). This CDR3 region has 14 residues. Germline CDR1 is MNHEY and CDR2 is SVGAGI. V gave up 6 bases and J gave up 5 bases, with 16 bases separating them.

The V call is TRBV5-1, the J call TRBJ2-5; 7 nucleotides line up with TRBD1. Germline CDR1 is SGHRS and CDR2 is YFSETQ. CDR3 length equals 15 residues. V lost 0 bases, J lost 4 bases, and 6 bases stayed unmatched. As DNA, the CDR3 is TGCGCCAGCAGCTTGGAGGGGGCGCGTCTAGAGACCCAGTACTTC. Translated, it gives CASSLEGARLETQYF. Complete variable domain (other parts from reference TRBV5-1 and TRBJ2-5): KAGVTQTPRYLIKTRGQQVTLSCSPISGHRSVSWYQQTPGQGLQFLFEYFSETQRNKGNFPGRFSGRQFSNSRSEMNVSTLELGDSALYLCASSLEGARLETQYFGPGTRLLVL.

The CDR3 loop reads CASSRPGQGTDTQYF. CDR3 in DNA: TGTGCCAGTAGTAGACCGGGACAGGGCACAGATACGCAGTATTTT. V usage is TRBV19 and J usage is TRBJ2-3, with 8 bases identical to TRBD1. With V trimmed by 4 bases and J by 1 base, 4 bases remained unmatched. Germline assignment: CDR1 LNHDA and CDR2 SQIVND (reference sequence). This CDR3 region has 15 residues.

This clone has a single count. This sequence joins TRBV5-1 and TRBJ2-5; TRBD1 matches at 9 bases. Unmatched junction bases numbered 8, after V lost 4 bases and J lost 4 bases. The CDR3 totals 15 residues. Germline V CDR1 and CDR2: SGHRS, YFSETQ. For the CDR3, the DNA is TGCGCCAGCAGCACAGGGGGCGGGGATGGAGAGACCCAGTACTTC. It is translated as CASSTGGGDGETQYF.

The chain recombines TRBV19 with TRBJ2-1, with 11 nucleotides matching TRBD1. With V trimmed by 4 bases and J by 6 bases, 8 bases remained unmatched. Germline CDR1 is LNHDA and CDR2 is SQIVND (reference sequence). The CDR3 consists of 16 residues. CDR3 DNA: TGTGCCAGTAGTACCTGGGCGGGACAGGGGGTCAATGAGCAGTTCTTC. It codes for CASSTWAGQGVNEQFF.

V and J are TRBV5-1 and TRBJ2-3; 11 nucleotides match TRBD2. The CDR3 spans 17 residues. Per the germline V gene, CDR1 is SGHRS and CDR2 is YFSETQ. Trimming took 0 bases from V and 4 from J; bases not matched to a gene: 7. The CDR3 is CASSLDGSGRGPDTQYF. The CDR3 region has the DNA TGCGCCAGCAGCTTGGATGGTAGCGGGAGGGGTCCAGATACGCAGTATTTT.

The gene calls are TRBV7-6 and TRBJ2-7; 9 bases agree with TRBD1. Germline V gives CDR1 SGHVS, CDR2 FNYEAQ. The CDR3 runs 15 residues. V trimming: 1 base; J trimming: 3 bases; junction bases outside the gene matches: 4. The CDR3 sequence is CASSLERTGVYEQYF. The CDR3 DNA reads TGTGCCAGCAGCTTAGAGAGGACAGGGGTCTACGAGCAGTACTTC.

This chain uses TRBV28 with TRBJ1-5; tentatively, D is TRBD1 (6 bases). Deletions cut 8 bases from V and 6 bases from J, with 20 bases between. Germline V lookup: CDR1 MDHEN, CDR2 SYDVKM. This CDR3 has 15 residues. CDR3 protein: CASLGGRGDGQPQHF. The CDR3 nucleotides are TGTGCCAGCCTCGGGGGGAGGGGGGACGGTCAGCCCCAGCATTTT. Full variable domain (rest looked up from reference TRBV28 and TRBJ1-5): DVKVTQSSRYLVKRTGEKVFLECVQDMDHENMFWYRQDPGLGLRLIYFSYDVKMKEKGDIPEGYSVSREKKERFSLILESASTNQTSMYLCASLGGRGDGQPQHFGDGTRLSIL.